The clone carrying this T cell receptor beta chain was seen only once. Trimming removed 1 base from V and 13 bases from J, with 13 bases in between. Per the germline V gene, CDR1 is LGHNA and CDR2 is YSLEER. The CDR3 has 13 residues. These data are taken from a study of blood T cell repertoires in COVID-19. Seattle enrolled patients during active infection and tracked them longitudinally. Sequencing was performed with immunoSEQ multiplex PCR; in TCRdb, only in-frame clones are kept and a portion is missing. This table holds 13,000 or so clones, 60% to 75% found once. The chain carries TRBV4-3 and TRBJ2-2; D is unresolved. Sequenced input: peripheral blood. The sequence came from a man in his 60s with COVID-19, enrolled during active disease. CDR3 DNA sequence: TGCGCCAGCAGCCAAGTCGACTCCCGCGGGCTGTTTTTT. This sequence encodes CASSQVDSRGLFF.